The 5 T cell receptor beta chains listed next were all sequenced from one sample in a study of T-cell reconstitution after alpha-beta-depleted transplantation in children. The TCRbeta library was prepared with unique molecular identifiers. TCRdb re-called the PCR reads through MiXCR, storing one row per CDR3 protein. The repertoire holds more than 85,000 distinct CDR3 sequences, with 10% as singletons. Sequenced material: PBMCs from the stem cell graft donor, taken from the stem cell graft. The source is a human donor who donated a stem cell graft to a child with acute lymphoblastic leukemia.

This clonotype was seen many times. The chain uses TRBV5-5 and TRBJ2-7; D possibly corresponds to TRBD2 (6 bases). Trimming took off 4 bases at V and 1 base at J, with 9 bases between the two ends. The CDR3 totals 13 residues. Germline values: CDR1 SGHKS, CDR2 YYEKEE (reference sequence). CDR3 sequence: CASSTGGSYEQYF. CDR3 sequence (DNA): TGTGCCAGCAGCACAGGAGGGTCCTACGAGCAGTACTTC.

This clonotype has only a few counts. The chain links TRBV6-5 to TRBJ2-2, with 11 bases aligning to TRBD1. This CDR3 comprises 15 residues. Germline lookup yields CDR1 MNHEY and CDR2 SVGAGI. With 2 bases clipped from V and 5 bases from J, the junction kept 1 base outside the gene matches. CDR3 bases: TGTGCCAGCAGTTACGGGACAGGGGGTACCGGGGAGCTGTTTTTT. Translated: CASSYGTGGTGELFF.

This clonotype was counted ten times or more. The chain combines TRBV12-3 or TRBV12-4 with TRBJ2-7, with D unresolved. The CDR3 has 11 residues. Trimming removed 4 bases from V and 5 bases from J, with 6 bases in between. The CDR3 nucleotides read TGTGCCAGCAGTTCGCGGAACGAGCAGTACTTC. Amino acid sequence: CASSSRNEQYF.

In the case of this clonotype: Since a much larger clone is just one base distant, this may be a read error. The V and J genes are TRBV10-1 and TRBJ2-3, with 9 positions matching TRBD2. This CDR3 is 16 amino acids long. After removal of 4 bases from V and 0 bases from J, the junction contained 5 bases not matched to a gene. CDR1 is WNHNN, CDR2 SYGVQD, per germline (reference sequence). CDR3 protein: CASSGGTSWSTDTQYF. The CDR3 bases are TGCGCCAGCAGTGGGGGGACTAGCTGGAGCACAGATACGCAGTATTTT.

This clonotype was detected ten times or more. V gene TRBV6-5 combines with J gene TRBJ1-2, with unresolved D. This CDR3 is 17 amino acids long. Germline V gene data show CDR1 as MNHEY and CDR2 as SVGAGI. Trimming shortened V by 0 bases and J by 4 bases, and 18 bases separated the two germline ends. The DNA for the CDR3 is TGTGCCAGCAGTTACTCGACGGGTCCACGAATCTCCTATGGCTACACCTTC. Its protein product is CASSYSTGPRISYGYTF.